Here is one TCR beta chain with its context. Its recognized antigen is unknown. No qualities accompany the bases; no much larger clone lies one base away. These data are taken from a study of cytomegalovirus exposure and HLA in healthy donors (dated by TCRdb to 2016 to 2017). General notes on the study: An earlier analysis of roughly 500 of the donors reported more than 250 Gb of sequence data and roughly 110 million unique TCR beta sequences from 150 million to 200 million T cells. The study aimed to test whether cataloging public T cell receptors could reveal signatures of past pathogen exposure. HLA typing included class I and class II loci at four-digit resolution. In an earlier analysis of a few hundred of the donors, high-throughput TCR beta sequencing was used to judge whether each TCR beta V gene segment behaved as functional or pseudogenic. An early release covering roughly 640 HLA-typed donors comprised approximately 290 gigabases of sequencing data and around 80 million unique TCR sequences. About five DR-DQ haplotypes were handled as single units for association and clustering, since linkage in the cohort was strong. Across 300 to 500 genotyped donors of the cohort, an average of roughly 250,000 unique TCR beta nucleotide sequences per donor were sequenced, and approximately 17% of those sequences were non-productive. The study combined high-throughput TCR immunosequencing, statistical association of individual TCRs with disease status, and machine learning to predict cytomegalovirus infection status. The study profiled the T cell repertoires of some 610 subjects by immunosequencing and related them to cytomegalovirus serostatus. Genome-wide SNP genotypes for about 65% of the roughly 700 donors were used in a later genetic analysis, which treated that subset as a discovery cohort. Donor age, sex, ethnicity and CMV serostatus were collected together with the repertoire data. In the later analysis, no new phenotypic data were used to find candidate immune exposures; instead, reliance was placed on TCR beta sequences and their occurrence across donors. Typing coverage varied by locus: 629-630 donors for A, B, C, DRB1 and DQB1; roughly 520 for DQA1; more than 600 for DPA1; about 450 for DPB1. In addition to the first cohort of hundreds of subjects, a separate validation cohort of 120 different subjects was used. A later analysis re-examined previously published TCR beta repertoires from more than 600 donors and added high-resolution HLA genotyping to investigate patterns of TCR occurrence. Among the approximately 420 genotyped donors, approximately 81% belonged to the genetic ancestry cluster associated with self-reported Caucasian donors. Every repertoire in the discovery cohort had been generated on one and the same sequencing platform.

From the cysteine through the phenylalanine, the CDR3 covers 16 amino acids. Only the CDR3 DNA stays, 48 bases, in frame from base 1. Taken from the germline V gene (reference sequence), the CDR1 and CDR2 loops are MNHEY and SMNVEV. Trimming leaves V shorter by 7 bases and J shorter by 0 bases, with the junction holding 6 bases beyond the gene matches. The paper as a whole reports these results and caveats: Across donors, most TCR sequences were observed very rarely, whereas some public TCRs were present in many individuals. Because some donors lacked HLA typing at each locus, the association tests relied only on the typed subset. For the cohort, immune exposure information was limited to CMV serostatus. Roughly uniform sequencing depth across donors was assumed in presence/absence analyses, although this assumption may not hold. The study listed over 150 TCR beta chains as associated with cytomegalovirus. Compared with equally common non-associated chains, HLA-associated TCR beta chains in a later analysis were more clonally expanded and had lower generation probabilities. Only TCR beta chains were sequenced in this cohort, and the absence of alpha or paired-chain data limited detectable features. Cytomegalovirus status was reported to be diagnosed by the classifier with high specificity and sensitivity in both the original and validation cohorts. In vitro tests confirmed that a few of the cytomegalovirus-associated TCR beta chains recognize cytomegalovirus antigens. The 87-base-pair reads could not distinguish some IMGT-functional V segments, including TRBV6-2 and TRBV6-3, so those segments were excluded. According to a later analysis, parvovirus B19, influenza, CMV and Epstein-Barr virus appeared linked to several top co-occurrence clusters. In a later analysis, the rate of TCR association differed among HLA loci, with DRB1 alleles having the most associated TCRs and HLA-C alleles having the fewest. A further reported finding was that TCR beta sequences accurately predicted the HLA-A and HLA-B alleles for most subjects in the first cohort. Assigning TCR associations to individual alleles was difficult when HLA alleles, especially DR and DQ, strongly co-occurred. It was suggested by the authors that the approach could potentially be generalized to other disease states and immunological phenotypes. Compared with the approximately 710-donor mean, donors in an Asian-associated ancestry cluster had fewer N-insertions in productive TCRs, according to a later genetic analysis. At a false discovery rate of 0.05, a later analysis linked some 17,000 TCR beta sequences to specific HLA alleles. In a later genetic analysis, a missense DCLRE1C variant was associated with V-gene and J-gene trimming of TCR beta chains, and the association was replicated in an independent cohort. Linkage disequilibrium might explain the correlated functional status among segregating V segments, but an unknown experimental factor could not be ruled out. In an earlier analysis of a few hundred of the donors, most TCR beta V segments were observed in productive rearrangements about 90% or about 30% of the time, broadly matching IMGT annotations. Because counts were too low, seventeen rarely observed V segments, including chromosome 9 orphons, were excluded from the earlier analysis of 587 of the donors. According to a later analysis, most CMV-associated TCR beta chains appeared to be HLA-restricted, and the HLA associations seemed to be driven largely by CMV exposure. A group of highly shared sequence variants was considered likely to be a technical artifact of the sequencing pipeline.

In total, approximately 700 healthy bone marrow donors made up the cohort. Cohort members were all nominally healthy when sampled, although unrecorded immune exposures were likely present. The donor tested CMV seropositive and was one of the 289 seropositive cohort members. A peripheral blood sample was collected from each donor, and TCR beta sequencing was performed on peripheral blood mononuclear cells. Genomic DNA was extracted from the blood cell samples with the Qiagen DNeasy Blood Extraction Kit. To prepare the library, the immunoSEQ multiplex PCR assay was applied. For the multiplex PCR, a mixture combining 60 forward primers for TCR Vbeta segments and 13 reverse primers for TCR Jbeta segments was used. A multiplex PCR assay on genomic DNA amplified the CDR3 region of rearranged TCR beta genes. Amplified TCR beta libraries were sequenced as 87-base-pair reads on the Illumina HiSeq System. In the source study's methods: In a later analysis, tens of millions of unique TCR beta chains were counted across the roughly 700 repertoires, and roughly 11 million of these chains were shared by at least two donors. Raw reads were error-corrected and collapsed into unique sequences with a nearest-neighbor algorithm that merged closely related sequences to remove PCR and sequencing errors. To assign V, D and J gene segments, CDR3 sequences were aligned to IMGT reference sequences. For a sequence to be retained, a match of at least six nucleotides was required to both a V gene segment and a J gene segment. A rearrangement was called productive if the CDR3 had no stop codons and remained in frame with V and J, and every other rearrangement was called non-productive. CDR3 was defined by IMGT convention, running from the second conserved V-encoded cysteine to the conserved J-encoded phenylalanine. In an earlier analysis of some 550 of the donors, sequences lacking an unambiguous match to a single V gene segment were excluded. In an earlier analysis of 587 of the donors, V segments were called functional above 56.7% productive rearrangements and were called segregating when the between-donor standard deviation exceeded 5%. A statistical classification framework was built for diagnosing cytomegalovirus status from the catalog of TCR beta chain sequences. A later analysis assigned V and J genes by comparing TCR nucleotide sequences with IMGT/GENE-DB human TR gene sequences. In a later analysis, CDR3 sequences and most-parsimonious VDJ recombination scenarios were assigned using the TCRdist pipeline. A later analysis defined each TCR beta chain by its CDR3 amino acid sequence plus V-gene family, and excluded reads lacking a unique V-gene family. As a way to deal with suspected cross-contamination and a sequencing artifact, a later analysis dropped roughly 600 nucleotide sequences that were highly shared and had low generation probability. In a later analysis, a clonal expansion index was calculated for each public chain from normalized within-repertoire ranks of inferred template counts. In a later analysis, generation probabilities were computed with a VDJ recombination model fitted to out-of-frame rearrangements, and the resulting probabilities were checked against IGoR. In a later analysis, hypergeometric tests were used to score TCR-TCR, TCR-HLA and TCR-CMV co-occurrence, with a repertoire-size bias correction applied to TCR pairs. In a later analysis, false discovery rates were estimated by permuting HLA or CMV assignments 20 times. In a later analysis, co-occurring TCRs were grouped using DBSCAN, and TCRdist sequence similarity was added for clustering within HLA-allele-positive subsets. For co-occurrence clustering, repertoires with fewer than 30,000 or more than 120,000 public chains were excluded, along with several repertoires with anomalous nucleotide sharing. TCRdb obtained this table from immuneACCESS and retained in-frame rearrangements with V and J assigned. These tables miss some clones; where compared with another copy, unresolved V genes account for less than half of the shortfall, and the remainder is unexplained. That table gives V, J and clone size, and the DNA gave D and trimming. The table for this sample lists around 190,000 clones; less than 80% of them were counted only once. Clones ranked in the top ten supply 4% to 4.5% of the sample.

The chain was built from TRBV27 and TRBJ2-3, and TRBD2 matches 11 of the central bases. The TCR was taken from a woman aged 25 to 39 in good health and CMV-seropositive. Sequencing input: PBMCs. The base sequence is TGTGCCAGCAAAACATTAGCGGGAGGGAGCACAGATACGCAGTATTTT. The translation is CASKTLAGGSTDTQYF.